The 9 T cell receptor beta chains given below trace back to one sample, sequenced in a study of beta chain features in type 1 diabetes. The investigators reverse transcribed all of the isolated RNA, so they sequenced expressed TCRB transcripts. Profiled with immunoSEQ multiplex PCR; TCRdb holds only in-frame clones, not every one. The repertoire holds 900,000 or so clones, 15% to 20% seen once, with around 0.02% in the top ten. Sequences were obtained from naive CD4+ T cells from blood. These receptors were taken from a woman aged 18 to 35 in good health.

The chain has TRBV15 and TRBJ1-2; D perhaps matches TRBD1 (5 bases). The CDR3 is 17 amino acids. Germline V lookup: CDR1 LNHNV, CDR2 YYDKDF (reference sequence). Trimming stripped 1 base from V and 3 bases from J, with 18 bases between. CDR3 region: CATSRGGTPRADYGYTF. The CDR3 nucleotides are TGTGCCACCAGCAGAGGGGGGACTCCTAGGGCGGACTATGGCTACACCTTC.

The chain is built from TRBV4-2 and TRBJ2-7; D may match TRBD1 or TRBD2 (5 bases each). Looked up from germline, CDR1 is LGHNA and CDR2 is YNFKEQ. The CDR3 has 16 residues. The V and J ends lost 0 bases and 3 bases respectively, with 15 bases between them. The CDR3 loop reads CASSQEVGTFRYEQYF. In DNA form, the CDR3 reads TGTGCCAGCAGCCAAGAAGTGGGGACCTTTCGCTACGAGCAGTACTTC.

In its sample, this clone was seen a few times. A read error may produce the germline difference seen at one junction end. The chain carries TRBV7-7 and TRBJ1-1, with a weak D call TRBD1 (6 bases). In germline, CDR1 is SSHAT, CDR2 FNYEAQ (reference sequence). This CDR3 has 13 residues. CDR3 nucleotide sequence: TGTGCTAGCAGCTTTGGCAGGGGCACTGAAGCTTTCTTT. Its translation is CASSFGRGTEAFF. The full variable domain, with the rest looked up from reference TRBV7-7 and TRBJ1-1, is GAGVSQSPRYKVTKRGQDVTLRCDPISSHATLYWYQQALGQGPEFLTYFNYEAQPDKSGLPSDRFSAERPEGSISTLTIQRTEQRDSAMYRCASSFGRGTEAFFGQGTRLTVV.

V is TRBV6-6 and J is TRBJ1-2; 7 bases match TRBD1. CDR1 is MNHNY and CDR2 is SVGAGI in the germline V gene (reference sequence). This CDR3 is built from 14 residues. V dropped 2 bases and J dropped 2; count of bases not matched to a gene: 2. The CDR3, as DNA: TGTGCCAGCAGTTACCTGGACAGGAACTATGGCTACACCTTC. Its protein is CASSYLDRNYGYTF.

In this sample, this clone turned up a few times. V is TRBV6-5 and J is TRBJ1-3, with unresolved D. V was cut by 0 bases and J by 0 bases, with 9 bases left in between. The CDR3 is 16 residues long. CDR1 and CDR2 (germline): MNHEY, SVGAGI. DNA of the CDR3: TGTGCCAGCAGTTACTCGAGTATCAACTCTGGAAACACCATATATTTT. Protein product: CASSYSSINSGNTIYF.

The genes are TRBV28 and TRBJ2-7; TRBD2 is a possible D gene (6 bases). The CDR3 spans 14 residues. The germline V gene encodes CDR1 MDHEN and CDR2 SYDVKM. V was shortened by 6 bases and J by 2 bases, with 14 bases between the two germline ends. CDR3: CASRRSAGPYEQYF. In nucleotides, the CDR3 is TGTGCCAGCAGGCGGTCTGCGGGGCCCTACGAGCAGTACTTC. Using reference TRBV28 and TRBJ2-7 for the parts outside the CDR3, the full variable domain is DVKVTQSSRYLVKRTGEKVFLECVQDMDHENMFWYRQDPGLGLRLIYFSYDVKMKEKGDIPEGYSVSREKKERFSLILESASTNQTSMYLCASRRSAGPYEQYFGPGTRLTVT.

The rearrangement links TRBV28 to TRBJ1-2; no definite D call. The germline V and J ends were trimmed by 3 bases and 3 bases, with 11 bases remaining between them. The CDR3 sequence is 14 residues long. Germline CDR1 and CDR2: MDHEN and SYDVKM. The CDR3 sequence: CASSLEAAHYGYTF. The CDR3 nucleotides read TGTGCCAGCAGTTTGGAGGCAGCCCACTATGGCTACACCTTC.

Regarding this clone: The sample holds other DNA sequences that translate to the same CDR3. V is TRBV25-1 and J is TRBJ1-2; D not resolved. V dropped 1 base and J dropped 8 bases, with 14 bases sitting between them. The CDR3 contains 14 residues. Germline V lookup: CDR1 MGHDK, CDR2 SYGVNS. CDR3 in DNA: TGTGCCAGCAGTGAATGGGCCGGCACTATGGGCTACACCTTC. As protein: CASSEWAGTMGYTF.

This clone was detected a few times. The chain carries TRBV19 and TRBJ2-1, with a tentative D call TRBD2 (5 bases). V was shortened by 5 bases and J by 10 bases, with 24 bases between the two germline ends. Germline CDR1 and CDR2: LNHDA and SQIVND (reference sequence). This CDR3 region has 16 residues. CDR3 in DNA: TGTGCCAGTAGTCCCTGGGCCTCCACTACTAGTGGCGAGCAGTTCTTC. Translated: CASSPWASTTSGEQFF.